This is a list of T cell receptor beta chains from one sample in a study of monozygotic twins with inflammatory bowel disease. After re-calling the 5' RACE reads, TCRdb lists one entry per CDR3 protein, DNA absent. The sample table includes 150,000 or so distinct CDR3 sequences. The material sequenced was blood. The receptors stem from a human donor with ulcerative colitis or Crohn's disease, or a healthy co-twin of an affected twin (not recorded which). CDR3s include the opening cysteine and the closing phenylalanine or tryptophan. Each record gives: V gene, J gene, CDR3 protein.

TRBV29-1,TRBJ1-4,CSVAGTNPGANEKLFF
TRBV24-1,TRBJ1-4,CATSDFEGTNEKLFF
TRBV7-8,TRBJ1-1,CASSPTGNTEAFF
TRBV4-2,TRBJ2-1,CASSQGYEGPDEQFF
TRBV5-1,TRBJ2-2,CASSLQDPNTGELFF
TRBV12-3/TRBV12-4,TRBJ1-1,CAVRDSLTEAFF
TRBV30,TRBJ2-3,CAWSEKRASDTQYF
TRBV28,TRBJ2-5,CASNPGLAGVRETQYF
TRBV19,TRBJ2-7,CASSFGTGTYEQYF
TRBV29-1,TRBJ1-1,CSVDRTHNTEAFF
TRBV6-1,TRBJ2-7,CASRSLGGRGGEQYF
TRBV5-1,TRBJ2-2,CASSLADTRSGPELFF
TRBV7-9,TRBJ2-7,CASSSGVEQYF
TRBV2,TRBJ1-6,CASSEQGGLNSPLHF
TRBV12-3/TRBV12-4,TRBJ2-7,CASSRDPWEQYF
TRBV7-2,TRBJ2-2,CASSKRVSGVWELFF
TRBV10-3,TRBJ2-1,CAIRGLADNEQFF
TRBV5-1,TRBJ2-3,CASSLKTGLRDTQYF
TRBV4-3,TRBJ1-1,CASSEGTQAWWNTEAFF
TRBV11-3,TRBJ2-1,CASSHPTSGCLIYNEQFF
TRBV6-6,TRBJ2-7,CASSYVSGYEQYF
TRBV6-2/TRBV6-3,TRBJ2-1,CASSPAGTVDNEQFF
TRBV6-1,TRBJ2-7,CASSPGRGGFYEQYF